This paragraph covers one T cell receptor beta chain sequence. What it recognizes is unknown. At one boundary the junction diverges from the germline segment, which might be a read error. Germline lookup yields CDR1 DFQATT and CDR2 SNEGSKA (reference sequence). The CDR3 has 11 amino acids. TCRdb fed the multiplex PCR reads into MiXCR, producing one record per CDR3 protein. The sample lists approximately 170,000 distinct CDR3 sequences, about 30% seen once, with over 3.5% in the top ten. These data originate in a study of breast tumors, draining lymph nodes, adjacent tissues. Notes on the study in general: Compared with lymph nodes, tumors were less diverse; compared with nontumor tissue, more. Data fit most tumor T cells coming from lymph node, expanding in tumor.

Samples came from axillary lymph nodes draining the breast cancer. What was sequenced was axillary lymph node tissue. The J gene is TRBJ2-1, the V gene TRBV20-1; D call uncertain. The sequence came from a female donor with breast cancer. Some clones in this sample may be carry-over from other donors' samples. CDR3 protein: CSARVYNEQSF. CDR3 DNA sequence: TGCAGTGCTAGAGTCTACAATGAGCAGTCCTTC.